This passage covers 26 T cell receptor beta chains from one sample sequenced in a study of cytomegalovirus exposure and HLA in healthy donors. The repertoire was sequenced with immunoSEQ multiplex PCR; TCRdb's copy has only in-frame clones and lacks some. The sample has more than 95,000 clones, around 90% seen once. Sequencing was performed on PBMCs. These receptors were obtained from a young woman in good health and CMV-seronegative.

This chain uses TRBV2 with TRBJ2-1, with 7 bases fitting TRBD1. Germline-derived CDR1 and CDR2 are SNHLY and FYNNEI. The length of the CDR3 is 13 residues. J lost 6 bases, V lost 7 bases, and 6 bases had no gene match. The CDR3: CASKSTGVNEQFF. Here the CDR3 DNA reads TGTGCCAGCAAGAGTACAGGGGTCAATGAGCAGTTCTTC.

The chain links TRBV28 to TRBJ1-5, with 11 bases aligning to TRBD1. Germline CDR1 is MDHEN and CDR2 is SYDVKM. Trimming at V came to 4 bases and at J to 8 bases, leaving 10 bases not matched to a gene. The CDR3 sequence is 16 residues long. The CDR3 nucleotides read TGTGCCAGCAGTTCCCCCCGGACAGGGGGCTTTAAGCCCCAGCATTTT. This sequence encodes CASSSPRTGGFKPQHF.

The J gene is TRBJ2-5, the V gene TRBV29-1; perhaps TRBD2 as D (5 bases). Germline assignment: CDR1 SQVTM and CDR2 ANQGSEA. Trimming removed 3 bases from V and 4 bases from J, with 12 bases in between. The CDR3 spans 13 residues. Here the CDR3 reads CSVEWGVGETQYF. CDR3 DNA: TGCAGCGTTGAGTGGGGAGTCGGAGAGACCCAGTACTTC.

The CDR3 DNA reads TGTGCCAGCAGCTTTCTAGCGGGAGACTACAATGAGCAGTTCTTC. Translation gives CASSFLAGDYNEQFF. The chain uses TRBV7-3 and TRBJ2-1, with 10 bases aligning to TRBD2. Germline V gene data show CDR1 as SGHTA and CDR2 as FQGTGA. Germline trimming cut 3 bases from V and 3 bases from J; bases unmatched to any gene: 2. CDR3 length: 15 amino acids.

In its sample, this clone was seen a few times. The chain employs TRBV6-1 and TRBJ2-7; TRBD2 might be the D (5 bases). Per germline, CDR1 MNHNS and CDR2 SASEGT. V lost 5 bases and J 3 bases, leaving 8 bases between the germline ends. The CDR3 loop spans 12 amino acids. In nucleotides, the CDR3 is TGTGCCAGCAGTCCCGAGGGCTACGAGCAGTACTTC. It specifies CASSPEGYEQYF.

This chain joins TRBV9 and TRBJ2-7, with TRBD2 identical over 9 bases. This CDR3 has 14 amino acids. The trim removed 10 bases at V and 7 bases at J, leaving 15 bases unmatched. The V gene's germline CDR1 is SGDLS and CDR2 YYNGEE. CDR3 region: CAPAGGAQSKEQYF. CDR3 sequence (DNA): TGTGCCCCGGCGGGGGGGGCGCAATCAAAAGAGCAGTACTTC.

V usage is TRBV29-1 and J usage is TRBJ2-5; possible D gene TRBD1, 6 bases. CDR1 SQVTM and CDR2 ANQGSEA come from the germline V gene. The CDR3 contains 18 residues. Trimming pared 0 bases from V and 1 base from J, leaving 21 bases between. CDR3 in amino acids: CSVEDPGVWTDPQETQYF. DNA for the CDR3: TGCAGCGTTGAAGATCCAGGGGTATGGACAGACCCCCAAGAGACCCAGTACTTC.

The genes are TRBV5-1 and TRBJ2-5, with a tentative D call TRBD1 (6 bases). Deletions cut 1 base from V and 3 bases from J, with 13 bases between. The length of the CDR3 is 15 residues. The germline V gene encodes CDR1 SGHRS and CDR2 YFSETQ. CDR3 DNA sequence: TGCGCCAGCAGCTTGCAGGGCAGGGGAGAAGAGACCCAGTACTTC. This sequence encodes CASSLQGRGEETQYF.

The genes are TRBV4-3 and TRBJ2-1, with D unclear. V was clipped by 1 base and J by 9 bases, with 10 bases between them. This CDR3 spans 13 amino acids. The germline V gene has CDR1 LGHNA and CDR2 YSLEER. CDR3 amino acids: CASSQVRVGEQFF. Written as DNA, the CDR3 is TGCGCCAGCAGCCAAGTCCGGGTTGGTGAGCAGTTCTTC.

This clone was seen only once. The V call is TRBV30, the J call TRBJ1-5; D is ambiguous. CDR1 and CDR2 (germline): GTSNPN, SVGIG (reference sequence). The CDR3 sequence is 12 residues long. V dropped 3 bases and J dropped 2 bases, with 5 bases sitting between them. The CDR3 DNA reads TGTGCCTGGAGCGTTGGCAATCAGCCCCAGCATTTT. This codes for CAWSVGNQPQHF.

This clone has a single count. V is TRBV5-1 and J is TRBJ2-1, with 7 bases lining up with TRBD1. The V gene end was trimmed by 0 bases and the J gene end by 7 bases; junction bases not matched to a gene: 10. The CDR3 consists of 16 residues. In germline, CDR1 is SGHRS, CDR2 YFSETQ. CDR3 nucleotides: TGCGCCAGCAGCTTGGTCGTACTGGGACAGCTTAATGAGCAGTTCTTC. It yields the protein CASSLVVLGQLNEQFF.

The V and J genes are TRBV9 and TRBJ1-2, with no clear D. The V end was cut by 0 bases, the J end by 4 bases, with 13 bases between. Germline V gene sequence: CDR1 SGDLS, CDR2 YYNGEE. CDR3 length: 15 residues. The CDR3 is CASSVDSSRGYGYTF. The CDR3 DNA follows: TGTGCCAGCAGCGTAGACTCTTCGCGGGGCTATGGCTACACCTTC.

The rearrangement uses TRBV7-8 and TRBJ2-1; TRBD2 matches 14 bases. J lost 7 bases, V lost 5 bases, and 7 bases had no gene match. The CDR3 is made up of 16 amino acids. In germline, CDR1 is SGHVS, CDR2 FQNEAQ. CDR3 loop: CASSGGLAGDRNEQFF. The CDR3 coding sequence is TGTGCCAGCAGCGGGGGACTAGCGGGAGACCGGAATGAGCAGTTCTTC.

This chain connects TRBV10-3 to TRBJ2-7; possible D gene TRBD1, 5 bases. V was clipped by 4 bases and J by 2 bases, with 12 bases between them. Germline CDR1 is ENHRY and CDR2 is SYGVKD. There are 14 residues in the CDR3. The CDR3 DNA sequence: TGTGCCATCAGTGGACAGCTCTCCACCTACGAGCAGTACTTC. This sequence encodes CAISGQLSTYEQYF.

This clone was counted once. V and J are TRBV27 and TRBJ1-1; 8 bases line up with TRBD1. V dropped 1 base and J dropped 4; count of bases not matched to a gene: 5. The CDR3 runs to 15 residues. In germline, CDR1 is MNHEY, CDR2 SMNVEV (reference sequence). CDR3: CASSLLTGGITEAFF. The DNA of the CDR3 is TGTGCCAGCAGTTTATTAACAGGGGGTATCACTGAAGCTTTCTTT.

The chain couples TRBV7-6 to TRBJ2-7; a weak D match, TRBD2 (5 bases). Trimming pared 1 base from V and 3 bases from J, leaving 13 bases between. Looked up from germline, CDR1 is SGHVS and CDR2 is FNYEAQ. The CDR3 totals 15 residues. CDR3 bases: TGTGCCAGCAGCTTAGGACGGGGAATCGACTACGAGCAGTACTTC. Translation: CASSLGRGIDYEQYF.

The rearrangement joins TRBV6-1 to TRBJ2-7, with TRBD1 identical over 7 bases. After removal of 4 bases from V and 7 bases from J, the junction contained 7 bases not matched to a gene. Germline values: CDR1 MNHNS, CDR2 SASEGT. The CDR3 spans 13 residues. The CDR3 reads CASSATGVGEQYF. The DNA of the CDR3 is TGTGCCAGCAGTGCTACAGGGGTAGGTGAGCAGTACTTC.

The chain joins TRBV28 to TRBJ1-5, with 7 positions matching TRBD1. Germline CDR1 reads MDHEN; CDR2 reads SYDVKM. V lost 2 bases, J lost 1 base, and 2 bases stayed unmatched. The CDR3 runs to 15 residues. This CDR3 reads CASSLLTGSNQPQHF. The CDR3, as DNA: TGTGCCAGCAGTTTACTGACAGGGAGCAATCAGCCCCAGCATTTT. Full variable domain (rest looked up from reference TRBV28 and TRBJ1-5): DVKVTQSSRYLVKRTGEKVFLECVQDMDHENMFWYRQDPGLGLRLIYFSYDVKMKEKGDIPEGYSVSREKKERFSLILESASTNQTSMYLCASSLLTGSNQPQHFGDGTRLSIL.

The J gene is TRBJ1-2, the V gene TRBV28; tentatively, D is TRBD1 (5 bases). The CDR3 runs 15 residues. Germline V gene sequence: CDR1 MDHEN, CDR2 SYDVKM. Trimming left V 7 bases short and J 3 bases short, with 18 bases between. For the CDR3, the DNA is TGTGCCAGCACCTCTGGGGGAGGGGACGACTATGGCTACACCTTC. This codes for CASTSGGGDDYGYTF.

This chain joins TRBV6-6 and TRBJ2-7; 10 bases are a match to TRBD1. CDR1 and CDR2 (germline): MNHNY, SVGAGI (reference sequence). The CDR3 is 15 amino acids. V lost 2 bases and J lost 5; bases outside the gene matches: 6. CDR3 nucleotide sequence: TGTGCCAGCAGTTACGGACGGGACAGGGGTAACGAGCAGTACTTC. Translating it yields CASSYGRDRGNEQYF.

This chain links TRBV7-6 with TRBJ2-2; 11 bases fit TRBD2. Trimming removed 5 bases from V and 5 bases from J; junction bases left unmatched: 10. CDR3 length: 17 amino acids. Per germline, CDR1 SGHVS and CDR2 FNYEAQ. In DNA, the CDR3 is TGTGCCAGCAGCAGCTTTAGCGGGGGGGCCAGAACCGGGGAGCTGTTTTTT. This gives the protein CASSSFSGGARTGELFF.

The chain combines TRBV18 with TRBJ1-2; no clear D gene. V gave up 3 bases and J gave up 3 bases, with 8 bases separating them. The CDR3 is 13 amino acids. Germline V CDR1 and CDR2: KGHSH, LQKENI. CDR3 region: CASSPAADYGYTF. In DNA, the CDR3 is TGTGCCAGCTCACCGGCCGCGGACTATGGCTACACCTTC.

The V and J genes are TRBV30 and TRBJ2-1; possible D gene TRBD2, 5 bases. Germline CDR1 is GTSNPN and CDR2 is SVGIG (reference sequence). Between the trimmed V and J ends, which lost 0 bases and 2 bases, there was a span of 17 bases. The CDR3 contains 17 residues. The CDR3 nucleotides read TGTGCCTGGAGTGTACTTCTGAATGAGGGCCCCTACAATGAGCAGTTCTTC. It translates to CAWSVLLNEGPYNEQFF.

This clone has more than one count but fewer than ten. V is TRBV28 and J is TRBJ1-2; 7 positions match TRBD1. Losses at the gene ends were 6 bases for V and 4 bases for J; bases not matched to a gene: 8. Germline CDR1 MDHEN, CDR2 SYDVKM. This CDR3 is built from 14 residues. The CDR3 DNA reads as TGTGCCAGCAGGGAAGTGGGACAGTCCTATGGCTACACCTTC. It yields the protein CASREVGQSYGYTF.

This clone was observed a single time. The chain links TRBV5-1 to TRBJ2-7, with D tentatively TRBD1 (6 bases). This CDR3 has 13 residues. Trimming removed 4 bases from V and 5 bases from J, with 13 bases in between. Germline V gene sequence: CDR1 SGHRS, CDR2 YFSETQ. The CDR3 region has the DNA TGCGCCAGCAGCCCCCCTGGGGGCGACGAGCAGTACTTC. Encoded protein: CASSPPGGDEQYF.

This clone has more than one count but fewer than ten. The chain has TRBV6-1 and TRBJ2-7; TRBD1 is a possible D gene (5 bases). Germline lookup yields CDR1 MNHNS and CDR2 SASEGT. Trimming stripped 4 bases from V and 0 bases from J, with 13 bases between. This CDR3 comprises 15 residues. The CDR3 DNA reads as TGTGCCAGCAGTGTAGGGGCAGCAAGCTCCTACGAGCAGTACTTC. Protein product: CASSVGAASSYEQYF.